This TCR beta chain was observed in a study of monozygotic twins with inflammatory bowel disease. General study findings and limits: For IBD, no single strong associated signal or clonotype was supported. Especially with disease activity, IBD patients shared fewer clonotypes with others than healthy twins did.

Notes on this clonotype: Its antigen is undetermined.

TCRdb re-analyzed the 5' RACE reads; it lists each CDR3 protein once, without DNA. In total, the table holds approximately 400,000 distinct CDR3 sequences. Phlebotomy per donor yielded a single 2.5 ml blood sample. Germline loops: CDR1 MDHEN, CDR2 SYDVKM. CDR3 length equals 18 residues. The source of this sequence is a human donor with ulcerative colitis or Crohn's disease, or a healthy co-twin of an affected twin (not recorded which). This rearrangement joins TRBV28 to TRBJ2-3; TCRdb gives TRBD2 as the D gene, but with no DNA this cannot be confirmed. Sequenced: blood. CDR3 loop: CASSLSPGLGTSMDTQYF. The whole variable domain, remainder taken from reference TRBV28 and TRBJ2-3, is DVKVTQSSRYLVKRTGEKVFLECVQDMDHENMFWYRQDPGLGLRLIYFSYDVKMKEKGDIPEGYSVSREKKERFSLILESASTNQTSMYLCASSLSPGLGTSMDTQYFGPGTRLTVL.